These 26 T cell receptor beta chains were all obtained from the same sample, sequenced in a study of T cell responses to AZD1222 COVID-19 vaccine. Produced via immunoSEQ multiplex PCR; TCRdb's table is partial and in-frame only. The repertoire consists of about 120,000 clones, with 75% to 95% occurring once and the leading ten covering more than 3.5%. The specimen comprised peripheral blood, sampled 28 days after the second dose of the MenACWY control vaccine. These receptors came from an adult who received the MenACWY meningococcal vaccine as a control.

Regarding this clone: Other DNA sequences within the sample encode an identical CDR3. J is TRBJ2-3 and V is TRBV6-5; 7 positions agree with TRBD2. The CDR3 loop spans 15 amino acids. Trimming at V came to 0 bases and at J to 0 bases, leaving 0 bases not matched to a gene. The germline gives CDR1 MNHEY, CDR2 SVGAGI. In DNA, the CDR3 is TGTGCCAGCAGTTACTCTAGCGGGAGCACAGATACGCAGTATTTT. Its protein is CASSYSSGSTDTQYF.

V is TRBV5-6 and J is TRBJ2-2; TRBD2 might be the D (5 bases). The germline V gene encodes CDR1 SGHDT and CDR2 YYEEEE. The CDR3 runs to 15 residues. Trimming removed 6 bases from V and 6 bases from J, with 18 bases in between. The CDR3 spells CASNKRPGVAGELFF. CDR3 DNA sequence: TGTGCCAGCAACAAACGTCCCGGGGTGGCCGGGGAGCTGTTTTTT.

For the CDR3, the DNA is TGTGCCAGCAGTTACAACAATGAGCAGTTCTTC. This codes for CASSYNNEQFF. The rearrangement uses TRBV27 and TRBJ2-1; D is unclear. This CDR3 is built from 11 residues. CDR1 and CDR2 from the germline V gene are MNHEY and SMNVEV (reference sequence). With 4 bases removed from V and 5 bases from J, the gap between germline ends came to 3 bases.

This chain uses TRBV19 with TRBJ1-1; D unresolved. Germline CDR1 reads LNHDA; CDR2 reads SQIVND (reference sequence). Deletions cut 2 bases from V and 1 base from J, with 8 bases between. The CDR3 sequence is 14 residues long. The CDR3 spells CASSIQPGNTEAFF. CDR3 bases: TGTGCCAGTAGTATACAACCGGGGAACACTGAAGCTTTCTTT.

The chain carries TRBV7-9 and TRBJ1-1; possible D gene TRBD1, 6 bases. This CDR3 is built from 14 residues. Germline CDR1 reads SEHNR; CDR2 reads FQNEAQ (reference sequence). Trimming pared 6 bases from V and 4 bases from J, leaving 15 bases between. The chain's CDR3 is CASRVGAGVTEAFF. In nucleotides, the CDR3 is TGTGCCAGCAGGGTAGGGGCAGGGGTCACTGAAGCTTTCTTT. Combining the CDR3 with reference TRBV7-9 and TRBJ1-1 gives the whole variable domain DTGVSQNPRHKITKRGQNVTFRCDPISEHNRLYWYRQTLGQGPEFLTYFQNEAQLEKSRLLSDRFSAERPKGSFSTLEIQRTEQGDSAMYLCASRVGAGVTEAFFGQGTRLTVV.

Here the CDR3 DNA reads TGCGCCAGCAGCTCCGGGGGCGGCGCAGCGGAGACCCAGTACTTC. Encoded protein: CASSSGGGAAETQYF. The chain has TRBV5-1 and TRBJ2-5, with D perhaps TRBD1 or TRBD2 (6 bases each). This CDR3 region has 15 residues. Germline lookup yields CDR1 SGHRS and CDR2 YFSETQ. V dropped 3 bases and J dropped 5 bases, with 17 bases sitting between them.

This clone was recorded once. This chain joins TRBV5-6 and TRBJ2-7; D gene ambiguous. The V gene's germline CDR1 is SGHDT and CDR2 YYEEEE. V was pared by 4 bases and J by 4 bases, with 18 bases between. CDR3 length: 15 amino acids. CDR3 loop: CASSVVPGSFYEQYF. The CDR3 DNA follows: TGTGCCAGCAGCGTCGTCCCGGGTTCCTTTTACGAGCAGTACTTC.

This chain connects TRBV7-8 to TRBJ2-3; D tentatively reads TRBD1 or TRBD2 (5 bases each). This CDR3 is built from 14 residues. The V and J ends lost 3 bases and 4 bases respectively, with 11 bases between them. The germline V gene has CDR1 SGHVS and CDR2 FQNEAQ. The CDR3 here is CASSFNRGADTQYF. The CDR3, as DNA: TGTGCCAGCAGCTTTAATAGGGGAGCAGATACGCAGTATTTT.

Remarks on this clone: Other DNA sequences in this sample translate to the same CDR3. The chain links TRBV27 to TRBJ1-2; no clear D. Trimming removed 0 bases from V and 3 bases from J, with 8 bases in between. This CDR3 spans 14 amino acids. CDR1 MNHEY and CDR2 SMNVEV come from the germline V gene (reference sequence). CDR3 nucleotide sequence: TGTGCCAGCAGTTTATCGTGGGGAGACTATGGCTACACCTTC. Amino acid sequence: CASSLSWGDYGYTF.

This chain links TRBV2 with TRBJ1-6, with no clear D. The CDR3 runs to 13 residues. The germline V gene encodes CDR1 SNHLY and CDR2 FYNNEI. The V end lost 2 bases, the J end lost 6 bases, and 5 bases lay between the germline ends. This chain's CDR3 is CASSEQVNSPLHF. For the CDR3, the DNA is TGTGCCAGCAGTGAACAGGTTAATTCACCCCTCCACTTT.

A word on this clone: An end of the junction differs from the germline gene, which may be a read error. This chain joins TRBV9 and TRBJ2-7; a possible D gene is TRBD2 (5 bases). The CDR3 contains 14 residues. CDR1 is SGDLS, CDR2 YYNGEE, per germline. CDR3 nucleotide sequence: TGTGTCAGCAGCGTAGCTACGGGGACCTACGAGCAGTACTTC. It is translated as CVSSVATGTYEQYF.

The chain joins TRBV5-4 to TRBJ2-7, with TRBD1 matching over 7 bases. The germline V gene encodes CDR1 SGHNT and CDR2 YYREEE (reference sequence). The CDR3 is 15 residues long. V was clipped by 4 bases and J by 3 bases; unmatched bases: 10. The CDR3 DNA follows: TGTGCCAGCAGCAACTTTGGGACAGTGGGCTACGAGCAGTACTTC. Translation: CASSNFGTVGYEQYF. The whole variable domain, remainder taken from reference TRBV5-4 and TRBJ2-7, is ETGVTQSPTHLIKTRGQQVTLRCSSQSGHNTVSWYQQALGQGPQFIFQYYREEENGRGNFPPRFSGLQFPNYSSELNVNALELDDSALYLCASSNFGTVGYEQYFGPGTRLTVT.

The V call is TRBV4-1, the J call TRBJ2-1; D gene unclear. The CDR3 extends over 14 amino acids. V was pared by 0 bases and J by 6 bases, with 9 bases between. CDR1 and CDR2 from the germline V gene are MGHRA and YSYEKL. DNA for the CDR3: TGCGCCAGCAGCCAAGAACCCCTTACCAATGAGCAGTTCTTC. As protein: CASSQEPLTNEQFF.

The chain recombines TRBV15 with TRBJ1-3, with 7 bases lining up with TRBD1. V trimming: 3 bases; J trimming: 7 bases; junction bases outside the gene matches: 3. The CDR3 spans 13 residues. Germline CDR1 LNHNV, CDR2 YYDKDF (reference sequence). The CDR3 DNA reads TGTGCCACCAGCAGCCTACAGGGGAACACCATATATTTT. Protein: CATSSLQGNTIYF.

The chain joins TRBV14 to TRBJ2-3, with D unclear. Looked up from germline, CDR1 is SGHDN and CDR2 is FVKESK. The V end lost 1 base, the J end lost 3 bases, and 14 bases lay between the germline ends. The CDR3 is made up of 16 amino acids. The CDR3: CASSQGWERATDTQYF. The CDR3 DNA reads TGTGCCAGCAGCCAAGGTTGGGAAAGGGCTACAGATACGCAGTATTTT.

The chain recombines TRBV27 with TRBJ2-1, with 8 nucleotides matching TRBD2. V lost 6 bases, J lost 6 bases, and 4 bases stayed unmatched. Per germline, CDR1 MNHEY and CDR2 SMNVEV (reference sequence). This CDR3 has 13 amino acids. Here the CDR3 reads CASRLAGFNEQFF. DNA of the CDR3: TGTGCCAGCAGGCTAGCGGGCTTCAATGAGCAGTTCTTC.

The V call is TRBV24-1, the J call TRBJ1-2; D not resolved. V lost 0 bases to trimming and J lost 8 bases, with 6 bases between them. This CDR3 has 12 residues. Germline values: CDR1 KGHDR, CDR2 SFDVKD. The CDR3 bases are TGTGCCACCAGTGATTTGCCGGGGGGCTACACCTTC. The encoded protein is CATSDLPGGYTF.

The rearrangement uses TRBV4-3 and TRBJ1-5; the match to TRBD1 covers 8 bases. The germline CDR1 and CDR2 sequences are LGHNA and YSLEER. This CDR3 region has 18 residues. V lost 0 bases, J lost 3 bases, and 10 bases stayed unmatched. The DNA for the CDR3 is TGCGCCAGCAGCCAAGAAATTCCACAGGGGGTCTACAATCAGCCCCAGCATTTT. It codes for CASSQEIPQGVYNQPQHF.

This chain links TRBV28 with TRBJ1-2; D gene uncertain. The germline V gene has CDR1 MDHEN and CDR2 SYDVKM. Trimming removed 4 bases from V and 7 bases from J, with 19 bases in between. The CDR3 length is 15 residues. The DNA for the CDR3 is TGTGCCAGCAGTTCCTCTAAGAGGGCTCGCAGTGGCTACACCTTC. Amino acid sequence: CASSSSKRARSGYTF.

The CDR3 region is CAISESDSLSTEAFF. The CDR3 DNA sequence: TGTGCCATCAGTGAGTCGGACAGTTTGAGCACTGAAGCTTTCTTT. The J gene is TRBJ1-1, the V gene TRBV10-3; D possibly corresponds to TRBD1 (6 bases). Germline CDR1 is ENHRY and CDR2 is SYGVKD. V dropped 0 bases and J dropped 4 bases, with 12 bases sitting between them. CDR3 length equals 15 residues.

This chain joins TRBV27 and TRBJ2-5, with 8 bases matching TRBD2. The CDR3 is 14 residues long. Germline V gene lookup returns CDR1 MNHEY and CDR2 SMNVEV (reference sequence). V trimming: 3 bases; J trimming: 5 bases; junction bases outside the gene matches: 5. The CDR3 here is CASSFGLAGETQYF. CDR3 coding DNA: TGTGCCAGCAGTTTCGGACTAGCAGGGGAGACCCAGTACTTC.

The chain couples TRBV6-5 to TRBJ1-2; D perhaps matches TRBD1 (5 bases). Trimming took 6 bases from V and 4 from J, leaving 15 bases between them. CDR3 length: 14 residues. Germline V gene lookup returns CDR1 MNHEY and CDR2 SVGAGI. CDR3 protein: CASSFTTGGYGYTF. CDR3 bases: TGTGCCAGCAGCTTCACTACAGGCGGCTATGGCTACACCTTC.

This chain joins TRBV18 and TRBJ2-3; D not resolved. The V and J ends lost 3 bases and 0 bases respectively, with 7 bases between them. The CDR3 covers 14 residues. Germline CDR1 reads KGHSH; CDR2 reads LQKENI. CDR3: CASSPTVSTDTQYF. For the CDR3, the DNA is TGTGCCAGCTCACCGACGGTTAGCACAGATACGCAGTATTTT.

The V and J genes are TRBV19 and TRBJ1-2; D remains unclear. The germline CDR1 and CDR2 sequences are LNHDA and SQIVND (reference sequence). CDR3 length: 11 residues. The germline V and J ends were trimmed by 3 bases and 7 bases, with 6 bases remaining between them. CDR3 residues: CASSIGFGYTF. CDR3 in DNA: TGTGCCAGTAGTATTGGGTTTGGCTACACCTTC.

This chain connects TRBV2 to TRBJ2-6; 13 bases are shared with TRBD2. The CDR3 consists of 18 residues. Trimming at V came to 4 bases and at J to 0 bases, leaving 3 bases not matched to a gene. Germline V gene lookup returns CDR1 SNHLY and CDR2 FYNNEI. Here the CDR3 reads CASSVGLAGYSGANVLTF. The DNA for the CDR3 is TGTGCCAGCAGTGTGGGACTAGCGGGGTACTCTGGGGCCAACGTCCTGACTTTC.

In DNA, the CDR3 is TGTGCCAGCAGTTTAGGAGAGGGCCGCCAAAGGGACACTGAAGCTTTCTTT. This translates into CASSLGEGRQRDTEAFF. The gene calls are TRBV28 and TRBJ1-1; D is unclear. The germline CDR1 and CDR2 sequences are MDHEN and SYDVKM. The V end lost 2 bases, the J end lost 3 bases, and 19 bases lay between the germline ends. CDR3 length equals 17 residues.